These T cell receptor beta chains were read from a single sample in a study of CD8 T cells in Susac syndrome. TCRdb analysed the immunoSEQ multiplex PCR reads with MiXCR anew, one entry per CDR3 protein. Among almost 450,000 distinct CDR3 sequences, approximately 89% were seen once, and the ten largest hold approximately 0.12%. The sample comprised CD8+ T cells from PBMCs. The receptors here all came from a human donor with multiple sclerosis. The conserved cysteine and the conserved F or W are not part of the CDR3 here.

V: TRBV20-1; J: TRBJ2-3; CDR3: SARFHGLAGTDTQY
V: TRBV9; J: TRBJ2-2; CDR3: ASSEPGTTHTGELF
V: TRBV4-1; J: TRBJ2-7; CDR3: ASSPSSEQGNEQY
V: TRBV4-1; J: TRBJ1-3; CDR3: ASSQYVGQGAGNTIY
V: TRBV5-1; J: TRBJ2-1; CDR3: ASRGTGHDNEQF
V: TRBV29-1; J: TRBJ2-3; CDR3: SVETQNTDTQY
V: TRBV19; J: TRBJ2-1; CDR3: ASSRDPPSYNEQF
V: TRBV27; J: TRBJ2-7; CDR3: ASSLYNSAYEQY
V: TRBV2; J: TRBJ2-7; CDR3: ASSERGDSGPLYEQY
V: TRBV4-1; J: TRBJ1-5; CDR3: ASSQDRSSNQPQH
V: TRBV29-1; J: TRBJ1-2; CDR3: SVPATHYGYT
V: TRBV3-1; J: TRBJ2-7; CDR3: ASSQGTSGPWPNEQY
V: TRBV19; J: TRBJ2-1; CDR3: ASSNPGRTLSDEQF
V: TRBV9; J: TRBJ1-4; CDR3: ASSVEGQGGREKLF
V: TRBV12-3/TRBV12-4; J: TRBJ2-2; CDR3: ASSSTGFNTGELF
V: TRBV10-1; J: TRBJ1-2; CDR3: ASSESRSNYGYT
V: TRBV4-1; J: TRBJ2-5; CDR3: ASSLGTAATQY
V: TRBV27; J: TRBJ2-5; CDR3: ASSPGAGGRETQY
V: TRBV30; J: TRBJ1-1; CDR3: AWRRRQPTTQTEAF
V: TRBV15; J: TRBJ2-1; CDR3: ATSSLRDRDNEQF
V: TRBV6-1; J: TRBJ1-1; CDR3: ASSLTAINTEAF
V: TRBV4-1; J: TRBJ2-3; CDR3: ASSQLGLARDTQY
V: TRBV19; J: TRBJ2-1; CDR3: ASSTRRGGTNEQF
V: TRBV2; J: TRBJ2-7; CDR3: ASINYEQY
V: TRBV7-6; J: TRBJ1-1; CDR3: ASSLGTQNTEAF
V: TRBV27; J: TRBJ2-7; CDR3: ASSLPQGGEQY
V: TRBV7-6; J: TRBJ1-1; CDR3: ASSLEAQGLTEAF
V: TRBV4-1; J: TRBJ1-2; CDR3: ASSQDRNVETGGEHT
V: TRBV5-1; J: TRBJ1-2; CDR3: ASSPEGTANYGYT